This T cell receptor (beta chain) was recovered during a study of monozygotic twins with inflammatory bowel disease. General study points: Healthy co-twins exceeded IBD patients in TCRbeta diversity as measured by inverse Simpson. The sharing of clonotypes with others was lower in IBD patients than in healthy twins, especially with disease activity.

Notes on this clonotype: Its specificity is not known.

Using eight separate reactions per sample, the authors generated cDNA. TCRdb re-called the 5' RACE reads, yielding one record per CDR3 amino acid sequence without DNA. The specimen's table records around 400,000 distinct CDR3 sequences. What was sequenced was blood. The source is a human donor with ulcerative colitis or Crohn's disease, or a healthy co-twin of an affected twin (not recorded which).

This CDR3 is CASSFFRSSYEQYF. The chain couples TRBV5-5 to TRBJ2-7. Germline CDR1 reads SGHKS; CDR2 reads YYEKEE (reference sequence). The CDR3 consists of 14 residues.